This entry concerns a single TCR beta chain. This sample is drawn from a study of technical replicates of blood from a few donors. Here immunoSEQ multiplex PCR was the method, and the copy in TCRdb shows in-frame clones only, minus some. The sample has about 59,000 clones; 93% are singletons. Trimming removed 5 bases from V and 3 bases from J, with 15 bases in between. Germline-derived CDR1 and CDR2 are SGHTA and FQGTGA. This CDR3 spans 15 amino acids. Input material: PBMCs. The V gene is TRBV7-3, the J gene TRBJ2-3; TRBD2 might be the D (5 bases). This TCR was recovered from a human donor in good health. Some clones in this sample may be carry-over from other donors' samples. CDR3 protein: CASSLNPGSTDTQYF. The CDR3 DNA reads TGTGCCAGCAGCCTTAACCCGGGATCAACAGATACGCAGTATTTT. Full variable domain (missing parts from reference TRBV7-3 and TRBJ2-3): GAGVSQTPSNKVTEKGKYVELRCDPISGHTALYWYRQSLGQGPEFLIYFQGTGAADDSGLPNDRFFAVRPEGSVSTLKIQRTERGDSAVYLCASSLNPGSTDTQYFGPGTRLTVL.